This TCR beta chain was sequenced for a study of shared clonotypes between healthy human individuals. A note on this clone: Its antigen is as yet unknown.

Study observations and caveats: Inspection by rarefaction showed sorted-subset sequencing to be incomplete despite large depth.

Samples underwent the assay at deep level. How the authors handled the data: For the immunoSEQ data, sequences were junction-only without quality scores, so filtering differed. Clones were read by immunoSEQ multiplex PCR, and TCRdb kept only the in-frame ones, dropping some. That table gives V, J and clone size, and the DNA gave D and trimming. The sample includes approximately 2,000,000 clones, 80% to 95% seen only once; the top ten take around 0.38%. This CDR3 has 14 amino acids. Germline CDR1 and CDR2: LGHNA and YSLEER. Trimming removed 0 bases from V and 7 bases from J, with 10 bases in between. Each of the donors was a healthy adult who was HIV-negative and had not had a recent acute infection or vaccination.

V gene TRBV4-3 combines with J gene TRBJ2-1, with a possible D match to TRBD2 (5 bases). Sequencing was carried out using naive CD4+ T cells from PBMCs. Regarding subset: CD45RA+ positively selected. The clonotype comes from a man aged 18 to 29 in good health. Some clones in this sample may be carry-over from other donors' samples. CDR3 DNA sequence: TGCGCCAGCAGCCAAGATTATAGAGGGAATGAGCAGTTCTTC. It encodes CASSQDYRGNEQFF.